Listed here are 21 T cell receptor beta chains from one sample, sequenced in a study of CD8+CD57+ T cells in acquired aplastic anemia. Profiles of TCR beta VDJ and CDR3 were generated from a genomic DNA template. TCRdb re-analysed the reads in MiXCR, keeping a single row per CDR3 protein. The repertoire includes 200,000 to 250,000 distinct CDR3 sequences, 34% of them detected once, and approximately 1.2% sits in the top ten. Sequencing used sorted CD4+, CD8+, or CD8+CD57+ T cells (not recorded which) from PBMCs. The receptors shown here come from a human donor in good health, serving as a control.

This clonotype has a count of ten or more. This sequence joins TRBV6-5 and TRBJ1-6; a weak D match, TRBD1 (5 bases). Germline assignment: CDR1 MNHEY and CDR2 SVGAGI. The V gene lost 2 bases and the J gene lost 7 bases, with 12 bases spanning the gap. The CDR3 has 15 amino acids. The CDR3 sequence: CASSYGREGNSPLHF. CDR3 nucleotide sequence: TGTGCCAGCAGTTACGGGCGTGAGGGGAATTCACCCCTCCACTTT.

This clonotype came up many times. The CDR3 nucleotides are TGTGCCAGCAGTAAGACAGGGTCAAACTATGGCTACACCTTC. Translation gives CASSKTGSNYGYTF. This chain joins TRBV6-1 and TRBJ1-2; 7 bases align to TRBD1. V trimming: 5 bases; J trimming: 2 bases; junction bases outside the gene matches: 5. CDR3 length equals 14 residues. Germline V lookup: CDR1 MNHNS, CDR2 SASEGT.

The rearrangement joins TRBV20-1 to TRBJ2-1; 12 bases line up with TRBD2. Germline trimming cut 7 bases from V and 12 bases from J; bases unmatched to any gene: 16. This CDR3 spans 15 amino acids. Germline-derived CDR1 and CDR2 are DFQATT and SNEGSKA (reference sequence). DNA for the CDR3: TGCAGTGTCCCCCCTCTAGCGGGGGGGCTGTTTGTGCAGTTCTTC. It codes for CSVPPLAGGLFVQFF.

This clonotype has ten or more counts. This sequence joins TRBV5-1 and TRBJ2-7; tentative D call: TRBD1 (6 bases). V gave up 1 base and J gave up 10 bases, with 15 bases separating them. The CDR3 length is 13 residues. CDR1 and CDR2 (germline): SGHRS, YFSETQ. The DNA for the CDR3 is TGCGCCAGCAGCTTGAGCACAAACAGGGAACAGTACTTC. Its translation is CASSLSTNREQYF. The whole variable domain, remainder taken from reference TRBV5-1 and TRBJ2-7, is KAGVTQTPRYLIKTRGQQVTLSCSPISGHRSVSWYQQTPGQGLQFLFEYFSETQRNKGNFPGRFSGRQFSNSRSEMNVSTLELGDSALYLCASSLSTNREQYFGPGTRLTVT.

On this clonotype: A clone one base away is much larger, so this may be a read error. V gene TRBV4-1 combines with J gene TRBJ1-2, with D perhaps matching TRBD1 (6 bases). The CDR3 is 16 amino acids. Germline V lookup: CDR1 MGHRA, CDR2 YSYEKL. V lost 0 bases and J lost 10, with 21 bases in between. CDR3 region: CASSQDSQGTIRVYTF. The CDR3 DNA is TGCGCCAGCAGCCAAGATTCCCAGGGGACTATTCGTGTCTACACCTTC.

The sample holds many counts of this clonotype. The chain joins TRBV7-2 to TRBJ1-2; TRBD1 is a possible D gene (5 bases). The V and J ends lost 0 bases and 2 bases respectively, with 7 bases between them. The CDR3 sequence is 14 residues long. The V gene's germline CDR1 is SGHTA and CDR2 FQGNSA. The CDR3 sequence: CASSLAPGNYGYTF. In nucleotides, the CDR3 is TGTGCCAGCAGCTTAGCTCCAGGGAACTATGGCTACACCTTC.

V and J are TRBV29-1 and TRBJ1-5; maybe TRBD1 (5 bases). Germline V gene data show CDR1 as SQVTM and CDR2 as ANQGSEA. V lost 8 bases and J 6 bases, leaving 17 bases between the germline ends. This CDR3 spans 13 amino acids. The DNA for the CDR3 is TGCAGCCCGGACGGGGGGATCGGTCAGCCCCAGCATTTT. Protein sequence: CSPDGGIGQPQHF.

This chain connects TRBV20-1 to TRBJ2-7; 10 bases fit TRBD1. V was clipped by 2 bases and J by 5 bases; unmatched bases: 12. The germline CDR1 and CDR2 sequences are DFQATT and SNEGSKA (reference sequence). CDR3 length equals 16 residues. CDR3 protein: CSARFRGTGVRNEQYF. The CDR3 DNA follows: TGCAGTGCTAGATTCCGCGGGACAGGGGTTCGTAACGAGCAGTACTTC.

This clonotype has only a few counts. V usage is TRBV7-9 and J usage is TRBJ1-2; the D is unclear. V was trimmed by 8 bases and J by 8 bases, leaving 24 bases between them. This CDR3 is built from 15 residues. Germline V lookup: CDR1 SEHNR, CDR2 FQNEAQ (reference sequence). The CDR3 spells CASHSTRTGNFGYTF. The CDR3 DNA reads as TGTGCCAGCCACTCGACGCGGACGGGGAACTTCGGCTACACCTTC.

CDR3 sequence reads: CSASRDRGLYEQYF. The CDR3, as DNA: TGCAGTGCCAGCCGAGACAGGGGGCTCTACGAGCAGTACTTC. The chain is built from TRBV20-1 and TRBJ2-7, with 10 bases that match TRBD1. Trimming at V came to 6 bases and at J to 3 bases, leaving 8 bases not matched to a gene. This CDR3 region has 14 residues. Germline assignment: CDR1 DFQATT and CDR2 SNEGSKA (reference sequence).

The J gene is TRBJ2-7, the V gene TRBV10-3; 10 bases align to TRBD2. The CDR3 is 14 amino acids. V shed 5 bases, J shed 2 bases, and the junction held 3 bases outside the gene matches. Germline CDR1 and CDR2: ENHRY and SYGVKD. CDR3 coding DNA: TGTGCCATCAGTACTAGCGGGGAACCCTACGAGCAGTACTTC. This codes for CAISTSGEPYEQYF.

The V call is TRBV5-6, the J call TRBJ2-5; D possibly matches TRBD1 or TRBD2 (6 bases each). Per the germline V gene, CDR1 is SGHDT and CDR2 is YYEEEE. The V end lost 4 bases, the J end lost 0 bases, and 22 bases lay between the germline ends. The CDR3 covers 18 residues. This chain's CDR3 is CASSPWVSVGGYQETQYF. The CDR3 DNA reads as TGTGCCAGCAGCCCTTGGGTTTCAGTGGGGGGCTACCAAGAGACCCAGTACTTC.

In this sample, this clonotype turned up many times. The chain joins TRBV19 to TRBJ1-2; TRBD1 might be the D (5 bases). Germline loops: CDR1 LNHDA, CDR2 SQIVND (reference sequence). This CDR3 spans 14 amino acids. V lost 5 bases to trimming and J lost 4 bases, with 14 bases between them. The CDR3 region is CASSQDSSLYGYTF. The CDR3 DNA is TGTGCCAGTAGTCAAGACAGCTCGCTCTATGGCTACACCTTC.

This clonotype has a count of ten or more. V is TRBV10-3 and J is TRBJ2-3, with 7 bases that match TRBD1. Looked up from germline, CDR1 is ENHRY and CDR2 is SYGVKD. CDR3 length: 16 residues. V trimming: 2 bases; J trimming: 1 base; junction bases outside the gene matches: 6. The CDR3 reads CAISESAQGGTDTQYF. CDR3 DNA sequence: TGTGCCATCAGTGAGAGTGCCCAGGGGGGCACAGATACGCAGTATTTT.

This sequence joins TRBV24-1 and TRBJ2-1; 7 nucleotides line up with TRBD1. This CDR3 has 14 amino acids. The V gene's germline CDR1 is KGHDR and CDR2 SFDVKD. V was clipped by 5 bases and J by 5 bases; unmatched bases: 5. As DNA, the CDR3 is TGTGCCACCAGTGCCGCGGACAGGAACAATGAGCAGTTCTTC. Its protein is CATSAADRNNEQFF.

The chain recombines TRBV29-1 with TRBJ1-1; 8 bases are a match to TRBD1. CDR1 is SQVTM, CDR2 ANQGSEA, per germline. After removal of 2 bases from V and 6 bases from J, the junction contained 5 bases not matched to a gene. The CDR3 loop spans 13 amino acids. CDR3 DNA: TGCAGCGTTGAAAACAGGGGGAGTCCTGAAGCTTTCTTT. It specifies CSVENRGSPEAFF.

This clonotype was detected many times. V and J are TRBV5-6 and TRBJ1-6; D is uncertain. The V end was cut by 0 bases, the J end by 1 base, with 8 bases between. The germline CDR1 and CDR2 sequences are SGHDT and YYEEEE. This CDR3 has 16 residues. The CDR3 nucleotides are TGTGCCAGCAGCTTGGATCCGGATTCCTATAATTCACCCCTCCACTTT. It yields the protein CASSLDPDSYNSPLHF.

The chain carries TRBV12-3 or TRBV12-4 and TRBJ1-1, with 7 positions matching TRBD1. V gave up 5 bases and J gave up 0 bases; unmatched junction bases: 6. CDR3 size: 15 residues. The CDR3 DNA is TGTGCCAGCAGTCTAGGGACAGAAATGAACACTGAAGCTTTCTTT. Encoded protein: CASSLGTEMNTEAFF.

This clonotype came up many times. The gene calls are TRBV20-1 and TRBJ1-3, with TRBD1 matching over 7 bases. The CDR3 consists of 13 residues. Germline V CDR1 and CDR2: DFQATT, SNEGSKA (reference sequence). The V and J ends lost 6 bases and 3 bases, in that order; junction bases with no gene match: 5. DNA of the CDR3: TGCAGTGCAAGAACAGGGGATGGAAACACCATATATTTT. Protein: CSARTGDGNTIYF.

This clonotype was recorded at least ten times. The CDR3: CASSLAGRSEAFF. In nucleotides, the CDR3 is TGCGCCAGCAGCTTGGCGGGGAGGAGTGAAGCTTTCTTT. The chain couples TRBV5-1 to TRBJ1-1; no clear D gene. Between the trimmed V and J ends, which lost 0 bases and 7 bases, there was a span of 10 bases. The CDR3 totals 13 residues. CDR1 and CDR2 (germline): SGHRS, YFSETQ.

J is TRBJ2-1 and V is TRBV11-2; D is undetermined. Trimming pared 8 bases from V and 2 bases from J, leaving 13 bases between. The CDR3 totals 14 residues. From germline, CDR1 is SGHAT and CDR2 FQNNGV. CDR3 DNA sequence: TGTGCCAGCTCACCGAGTGTGGCCTACAATGAGCAGTTCTTC. It codes for CASSPSVAYNEQFF. The variable domain in full, with the rest retrieved from reference TRBV11-2 and TRBJ2-1, is EAGVAQSPRYKIIEKRQSVAFWCNPISGHATLYWYQQILGQGPKLLIQFQNNGVVDDSQLPKDRFSAERLKGVDSTLKIQPAKLEDSAVYLCASSPSVAYNEQFFGPGTRLTVL.